The next 11 T cell receptor beta chains were all read from a single sample in a study of blood T cell repertoires in COVID-19. The table came from immunoSEQ multiplex PCR; TCRdb's copy has only in-frame clones and leaves some out. The table has 250,000 to 300,000 clones, 82% seen once. Input material: PBMCs or T cells enriched from blood (not recorded which). The receptors shown here come from a man aged 35-49 years who had been exposed to COVID-19.

The table lists this clone with a few counts. The rearrangement links TRBV10-3 to TRBJ1-5; TRBD1 aligns across 7 bases. The J segment lost 4 bases and the V segment lost 10 bases, leaving 7 bases of the junction unmatched. Germline lookup yields CDR1 ENHRY and CDR2 SYGVKD. This CDR3 is 13 amino acids long. CDR3: CATLDRPNQPQHF. CDR3 DNA sequence: TGTGCCACCCTGGACAGGCCAAATCAGCCCCAGCATTTT.

This clone has at least ten counts. The chain's CDR3 is CASSLLNRATNEKLFF. CDR3 bases: TGTGCCAGCAGCTTACTTAACCGGGCAACTAATGAAAAACTGTTTTTT. V usage is TRBV7-8 and J usage is TRBJ1-4; no reliable D call. The length of the CDR3 is 16 residues. V was shortened by 2 bases and J by 0 bases, with 10 bases between the two germline ends. CDR1 and CDR2 from the germline V gene are SGHVS and FQNEAQ.

The genes are TRBV29-1 and TRBJ1-1; D remains unclear. Germline CDR1 and CDR2: SQVTM and ANQGSEA. Trimming stripped 8 bases from V and 2 bases from J, with 18 bases between. The CDR3 extends over 14 amino acids. The CDR3 loop is CSSRQLNRNTEAFF. CDR3 nucleotide sequence: TGCAGCTCGAGGCAGCTAAATCGAAACACTGAAGCTTTCTTT.

This CDR3 is CASSQDPSLGNTIYF. As DNA, the CDR3 is TGCGCCAGCAGCCAAGATCCTAGTCTTGGAAACACCATATATTTT. The chain recombines TRBV4-1 with TRBJ1-3; D gene unclear. Germline values: CDR1 MGHRA, CDR2 YSYEKL. This CDR3 region has 15 residues. V lost 0 bases to trimming and J lost 3 bases, with 9 bases between them.

This chain uses TRBV3-1 (or the pseudogene TRBV3-2) with TRBJ1-1, with 7 bases that match TRBD1. V was pared by 3 bases and J by 10 bases, with 8 bases of the junction left unmatched. Germline assignment: CDR1 LGHDT and CDR2 YNNKEL (reference sequence). This CDR3 has 13 amino acids. The CDR3 spells CASSQPRGLGAFF. The CDR3 region has the DNA TGTGCCAGCAGCCAGCCTAGGGGGCTCGGAGCTTTCTTT.

This clone was counted once. This sequence joins TRBV2 and TRBJ2-7, with D possibly matching TRBD2 (6 bases). The CDR3 length is 15 residues. In germline, CDR1 is SNHLY, CDR2 FYNNEI. Trimming stripped 2 bases from V and 7 bases from J, with 18 bases between. The CDR3 bases are TGTGCCAGCAGTGAATCCCTAGCGAAAGGCAATGAGCAGTACTTC. Residues: CASSESLAKGNEQYF.

The chain has TRBV19 and TRBJ2-3; D is uncertain. Trimming pared 6 bases from V and 1 base from J, leaving 8 bases between. Looked up from germline, CDR1 is LNHDA and CDR2 is SQIVND (reference sequence). This CDR3 region has 13 residues. The CDR3 bases are TGTGCCAGTAGGCCGCCGGGCACAGATACGCAGTATTTT. This encodes CASRPPGTDTQYF.

The V gene is TRBV2, the J gene TRBJ2-1, with TRBD2 identical over 10 bases. Losses at the gene ends were 8 bases for V and 4 bases for J; bases not matched to a gene: 2. This CDR3 spans 13 amino acids. Germline V gene data show CDR1 as SNHLY and CDR2 as FYNNEI. In nucleotides, the CDR3 is TGTGCCAGCCGGACTAGCGGATACAATGAGCAGTTCTTC. The encoded protein is CASRTSGYNEQFF. The variable domain in full, completed from reference TRBV2 and TRBJ2-1, reads EPEVTQTPSHQVTQMGQEVILRCVPISNHLYFYWYRQILGQKVEFLVSFYNNEISEKSEIFDDQFSVERPDGSNFTLKIRSTKLEDSAMYFCASRTSGYNEQFFGPGTRLTVL.

The chain couples TRBV5-1 to TRBJ1-5; D gene unclear. Germline-derived CDR1 and CDR2 are SGHRS and YFSETQ. The V end lost 0 bases, the J end lost 7 bases, and 14 bases lay between the germline ends. The CDR3 runs to 15 residues. The CDR3 here is CASSLDTGSGQPQHF. The CDR3, as DNA: TGCGCCAGCAGCTTGGACACGGGTTCGGGGCAGCCCCAGCATTTT.

The chain couples TRBV3-1 (or the pseudogene TRBV3-2) to TRBJ2-3; 15 bases match TRBD2. The CDR3 spans 18 residues. The V gene's germline CDR1 is LGHDT and CDR2 YNNKEL (reference sequence). V trimming: 6 bases; J trimming: 0 bases; junction bases outside the gene matches: 7. CDR3 nucleotides: TGTGCCAGCAGTCGTACCGGACTAGCGGGAGGGAGCACAGATACGCAGTATTTT. Translated: CASSRTGLAGGSTDTQYF.

This clone was picked up many times. The J gene is TRBJ1-5, the V gene TRBV19; 8 nucleotides agree with TRBD1. The CDR3 has 14 amino acids. The V segment lost 6 bases and the J segment 7 bases; nucleotides outside the gene matches: 8. Germline values: CDR1 LNHDA, CDR2 SQIVND (reference sequence). For the CDR3, the DNA is TGTGCCAGTAGCGGCAGGGGGCAAAGGCAGCCCCAGCATTTT. Translation gives CASSGRGQRQPQHF.